This T cell receptor beta chain was obtained from a study of cytomegalovirus exposure and HLA in healthy donors. On this clone: The target antigen is unknown.

Study-level findings and limits: Later on, analysis showed that most CMV-associated TCR beta chains appeared to be HLA-restricted. The study put about 180 TCR beta chains on its list as cytomegalovirus-associated.

Germline CDR1 reads SGDLS; CDR2 reads YYNGEE. The CDR3 loop spans 15 amino acids. V was cut by 0 bases and J by 3 bases, with 10 bases left in between. The PCR used 60 Vbeta and 13 Jbeta primers. Profiling relied on immunoSEQ multiplex PCR, and the TCRdb table lists in-frame clones only, not all of them. This sample carries around 120,000 clones, around two thirds of them seen once, and the ten largest clones take less than 4.5%. Input material: PBMCs. The TCR was taken from a man aged 30-40 years in good health and CMV-seropositive. The chain carries TRBV9 and TRBJ1-3; no firm D call. The CDR3 nucleotides read TGTGCCAGCAGCGTAGGGGCAGTGAGTGGAAACACCATATATTTT. Translating gives CASSVGAVSGNTIYF.